A few counts support the clone carrying this T cell receptor beta chain. Its antigen is as yet unknown. CDR1 SGHRS and CDR2 YFSETQ come from the germline V gene. This CDR3 has 16 amino acids. Trimming removed 5 bases from V and 0 bases from J, with 15 bases in between. Carrying unique molecular identifiers, the cDNA also gained a universal primer site through template switching. TCRdb re-called the 5' RACE reads with MiXCR, one entry per CDR3 protein. The profile covers 1,800,000 or so distinct CDR3 sequences, with around 29% appearing a single time and about 0.3% taken by the ten largest. The entry originates in a study of identical twins. Study-wide results and limits: Abundant beta clonotypes from cord blood had fewer insertions, unlike memory repertoires, which showed none. Sequences that were out-of-frame, alpha and twin-shared displayed an excess of low generation probability.

Healthy Caucasians, and only they, were the donors. The sequenced material came from cord blood. The chain joins TRBV5-1 to TRBJ2-1; D gene ambiguous. This TCR was recovered from a newborn girl in good health. CDR3 in DNA: TGCGCCAGCAGTGCGGCTCCCTTGAGCTCCTACAATGAGCAGTTCTTC. This encodes CASSAAPLSSYNEQFF.